The rows below give T cell receptor beta chains drawn from one sample of a study of OX40 agonist ivuxolimab in advanced cancers. Some clones are missing from TCRdb's copy, which holds only in-frame ones; the method was immunoSEQ multiplex PCR. The table records around 86,000 clones, approximately 94% of them present only once. Source: CD4+ or CD8+ T cells sorted from blood, taken in a trial of the OX40 agonist ivuxolimab. These receptors were taken from an adult with an advanced solid tumor such as melanoma, head and neck, liver or kidney cancer. Both conserved end residues are part of each CDR3. The order of the fields is CDR3 protein, CDR3 DNA, J gene, clone size, D gene, V gene. D genes are given only for firm matches. Expanded clones get a size class; other rows say once, few or many, or leave the size out.

CASSELASYNEQFF TGTGCCAGCAGTGAACTAGCGAGCTACAATGAGCAGTTCTTC TRBJ2-1 . . TRBV6-1
CASSQDSTSGVYNEQFF TGCGCCAGCAGCCAAGATTCTACTAGCGGGGTTTACAATGAGCAGTTCTTC TRBJ2-1 . TRBD2 TRBV4-1
CASSQDTSGYYNEQFF TGCGCCAGCAGCCAAGATACAAGCGGGTATTACAATGAGCAGTTCTTC TRBJ2-1 . . TRBV4-1
CASSLDLGYEQYF TGTGCCAGCAGCTTAGATTTGGGCTACGAGCAGTACTTC TRBJ2-7 . . TRBV11-2
CASSLYSLNYGYTF TGTGCCAGCAGCTTATACTCGCTCAACTATGGCTACACCTTC TRBJ1-2 . . TRBV7-2
CASSRIQGIGGYTF TGTGCCAGCAGCCGGATTCAGGGGATTGGGGGCTACACCTTC TRBJ1-2 . . TRBV7-8
CASSTWDDVRNIQYF TGTGCCAGTAGTACCTGGGACGACGTAAGGAACATTCAGTACTTC TRBJ2-4 . . TRBV19
CASSYAGSYEQYF TGTGCCAGCAGTTACGCGGGTAGCTACGAGCAGTACTTC TRBJ2-7 . . TRBV6-5
CASSSGTSVLSWGEQYF TGTGCCAGCAGTTCCGGGACTAGCGTGCTAAGTTGGGGCGAGCAGTACTTC TRBJ2-7 . TRBD2 TRBV7-2
CSSSGTLNTEAFF TGCAGCTCCTCAGGGACCTTGAACACTGAAGCTTTCTTT TRBJ1-1 . . TRBV29-1
CASSFFFQGYSGNTIYF TGTGCCAGCAGTTTCTTTTTCCAGGGTTACTCTGGAAACACCATATATTTT TRBJ1-3 . . TRBV28
CASSQSPRLAATHTYEQYF TGCGCCAGCAGTCAATCTCCTCGACTAGCGGCTACACACACCTACGAGCAGTACTTC TRBJ2-7 . TRBD2 TRBV23-1
CASSHDRTGELFF TGCGCCAGCAGCCACGACAGGACCGGGGAGCTGTTTTTT TRBJ2-2 . . TRBV4-3
CASSQGLPVYNEQFF TGCGCCAGCAGCCAGGGTCTCCCTGTCTACAATGAGCAGTTCTTC TRBJ2-1 . . TRBV4-3
CASSISGDVETQYF TGTGCCAGTAGTATATCCGGGGATGTAGAGACCCAGTACTTC TRBJ2-5 . . TRBV19
CASSVHGSPPDTQYF TGTGCCAGCAGCGTTCATGGGAGCCCCCCGGATACGCAGTATTTT TRBJ2-3 . . TRBV9
CASRPGQLTGGELFF TGTGCCAGCAGACCGGGACAGTTAACCGGCGGGGAGCTGTTTTTT TRBJ2-2 . TRBD1 TRBV6-5
CASGLGNQETQYF TGTGCTAGTGGTTTGGGAAACCAAGAGACCCAGTACTTC TRBJ2-5 . . TRBV12-5
CASSFFGGRGETQYF TGTGCCAGCAGTTTTTTCGGGGGCAGAGGAGAGACCCAGTACTTC TRBJ2-5 . . TRBV27
CASDRGDTEAFF TGTGCCAGCGACAGAGGGGACACTGAAGCTTTCTTT TRBJ1-1 . . TRBV28
CASSVGPEGSYEQYF TGTGCCAGCAGCGTAGGGCCTGAAGGCTCCTACGAGCAGTACTTC TRBJ2-7 . . TRBV9
CASSPTGTASYEQYF TGTGCCAGCAGTCCGACCGGGACAGCCTCCTACGAGCAGTACTTC TRBJ2-7 . TRBD1 TRBV6-5
CASSYSNRGTEAFF TGTGCCAGCAGTTACTCGAATAGGGGCACTGAAGCTTTCTTT TRBJ1-1 . . TRBV6-5
CASSQDGQGYNQPQHF TGCGCCAGCAGCCAAGATGGGCAGGGGTACAATCAGCCCCAGCATTTT TRBJ1-5 once . TRBV4-1
CASSSPALRGNEQFF TGTGCCAGCAGCTCGCCAGCTCTACGAGGCAATGAGCAGTTCTTC TRBJ2-1 . . TRBV7-6
CASSLDGLNYEQYF TGTGCCAGCAGTTTAGACGGACTGAACTACGAGCAGTACTTC TRBJ2-7 . . TRBV27
CASSLGGGYTF TGTGCCAGCAGCTTGGGAGGCGGCTACACCTTC TRBJ1-2 . . TRBV5-6
CASTPSGGENYGYTF TGTGCCAGCACCCCTAGCGGAGGGGAAAACTATGGCTACACCTTC TRBJ1-2 . . TRBV7-9
CSVDGQGDGYTF TGCAGCGTTGACGGGCAGGGGGATGGCTACACCTTC TRBJ1-2 . TRBD1 TRBV29-1
CASSQRDSQETQYF TGCGCCAGCAGCCAGCGGGACAGCCAAGAGACCCAGTACTTC TRBJ2-5 . . TRBV4-3
CASSSFYEQYF TGTGCCAGTAGTTCATTCTACGAGCAGTACTTC TRBJ2-7 . . TRBV19
CASIPFGGRLYGYTF TGTGCCAGCATCCCCTTCGGAGGACGGCTCTATGGCTACACCTTC TRBJ1-2 . . TRBV6-6
CASSKTGPNTEAFF TGTGCCAGCAGTAAGACAGGGCCGAACACTGAAGCTTTCTTT TRBJ1-1 . TRBD1 TRBV25-1
CASSPRDSREKLFF TGCGCCAGCAGCCCCCGGGACAGTCGAGAAAAACTGTTTTTT TRBJ1-4 . TRBD1 TRBV4-1
CASSQDSRFTEAFF TGCGCCAGCAGCCAAGATTCGCGTTTCACTGAAGCTTTCTTT TRBJ1-1 . . TRBV4-3
CASSQHRVNHEQYF TGCGCCAGCAGCCAACACAGGGTGAATCACGAGCAGTACTTC TRBJ2-7 . . TRBV4-3
CASSGRTGGVGGTEAFF TGTGCCAGCAGCGGGAGGACAGGGGGCGTGGGGGGCACTGAAGCTTTCTTT TRBJ1-1 . TRBD1 TRBV7-6
CASSQDRSSGADTQYF TGTGCCAGCAGCCAAGATCGGTCTAGCGGGGCGGATACGCAGTATTTT TRBJ2-3 . TRBD2 TRBV4-2
CASSQARFTDYGYTF TGCGCCAGCAGCCAAGCCCGGTTTACGGACTATGGCTACACCTTC TRBJ1-2 . . TRBV4-1
CASSPRTGAYEQYF TGTGCCAGCAGCCCGCGGACAGGGGCCTACGAGCAGTACTTC TRBJ2-7 . TRBD1 TRBV7-2
CASSQERGGHYGYTF TGCGCCAGCAGCCAAGAGAGGGGGGGCCACTATGGCTACACCTTC TRBJ1-2 few . TRBV4-1
CASADPGGWGEQYF TGTGCTAGTGCCGACCCGGGGGGGTGGGGCGAGCAGTACTTC TRBJ2-7 . TRBD2 TRBV12-5
CSVAEDRGYGYTF TGCAGCGTTGCGGAGGACAGAGGCTATGGCTACACCTTC TRBJ1-2 . . TRBV29-1
CASSPEARTDTQYF TGTGCCAGCAGCCCGGAGGCACGCACAGATACGCAGTATTTT TRBJ2-3 few . TRBV2
CASSFTGGAYQPQHF TGCGCCAGCAGCTTTACAGGGGGCGCGTATCAGCCCCAGCATTTT TRBJ1-5 . TRBD1 TRBV5-1
CASSLSRRRAGDEQYF TGTGCCAGCAGCTTGTCGAGAAGGAGGGCAGGGGACGAGCAGTACTTC TRBJ2-7 once . TRBV11-2